Detailed here is one TCR beta chain. The data derive from a study of control samples from healthy donors and cancer patients. Profiling relied on immunoSEQ multiplex PCR, and the TCRdb table lists in-frame clones only, not all of them. The repertoire holds roughly 69,000 clones, with approximately 86% as singletons. Sequenced material: blood. This clonotype was sampled from a man aged 55 to 69 in good health.

The CDR3 nucleotides are TGTGCCAGCAGCCCACTAGCGACGGTACCAGATACGCAGTATTTT. Protein: CASSPLATVPDTQYF. The V gene is TRBV7-2, the J gene TRBJ2-3; the match to TRBD2 covers 7 bases. The junction had 9 bases not matched to a gene; V was cut back by 5 bases and J by 4 bases. Germline CDR1 and CDR2: SGHTA and FQGNSA. The CDR3 is 15 residues long. The whole variable domain, remainder taken from reference TRBV7-2 and TRBJ2-3, is GAGVSQSPSNKVTEKGKDVELRCDPISGHTALYWYRQSLGQGLEFLIYFQGNSAPDKSGLPSDRFSAERTGGSVSTLTIQRTQQEDSAVYLCASSPLATVPDTQYFGPGTRLTVL.